The sample holds one count of the clone carrying this TCR beta chain. This sample stems from a study of CD8 T cells in Susac syndrome. CD8+ and CD4+ T cells from blood underwent TCR beta sequencing, which was carried out in a high-throughput format. The RNA, 0.5 to 1 ug, was put through reverse transcription using random hexamers. TCRdb reprocessed the immunoSEQ multiplex PCR reads via MiXCR and lists one record per CDR3 protein. Among over 350,000 distinct CDR3 sequences, 85% were seen once, and the ten largest hold roughly 0.11%. The germline V gene has CDR1 MDHEN and CDR2 SYDVKM. Unmatched junction bases numbered 7, after V lost 7 bases and J lost 2 bases. The CDR3 sequence is 14 residues long.

The sequenced sample consisted of CD8+ T cells from PBMCs. The receptor was derived from a human donor with multiple sclerosis. The chain couples TRBV28 to TRBJ1-2; TRBD1 aligns across 7 bases. The CDR3 DNA is TGTGCCAGCACACCGACAGGGAGCAACTATGGCTACACCTTC. It codes for CASTPTGSNYGYTF.